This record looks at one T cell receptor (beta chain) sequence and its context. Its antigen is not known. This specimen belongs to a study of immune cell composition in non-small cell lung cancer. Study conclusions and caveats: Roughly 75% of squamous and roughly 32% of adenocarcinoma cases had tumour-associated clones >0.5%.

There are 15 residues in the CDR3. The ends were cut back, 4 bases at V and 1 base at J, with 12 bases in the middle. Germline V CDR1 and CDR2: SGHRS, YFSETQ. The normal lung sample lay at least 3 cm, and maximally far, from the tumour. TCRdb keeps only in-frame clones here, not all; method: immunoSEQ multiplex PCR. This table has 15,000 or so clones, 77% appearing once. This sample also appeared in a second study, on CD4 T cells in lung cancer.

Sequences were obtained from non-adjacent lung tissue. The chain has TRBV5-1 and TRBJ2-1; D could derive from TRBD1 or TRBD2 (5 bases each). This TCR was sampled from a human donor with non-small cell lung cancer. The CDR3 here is CASSVGGGSYNEQFF. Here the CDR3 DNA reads TGCGCCAGCAGCGTAGGTGGGGGTTCCTACAATGAGCAGTTCTTC.